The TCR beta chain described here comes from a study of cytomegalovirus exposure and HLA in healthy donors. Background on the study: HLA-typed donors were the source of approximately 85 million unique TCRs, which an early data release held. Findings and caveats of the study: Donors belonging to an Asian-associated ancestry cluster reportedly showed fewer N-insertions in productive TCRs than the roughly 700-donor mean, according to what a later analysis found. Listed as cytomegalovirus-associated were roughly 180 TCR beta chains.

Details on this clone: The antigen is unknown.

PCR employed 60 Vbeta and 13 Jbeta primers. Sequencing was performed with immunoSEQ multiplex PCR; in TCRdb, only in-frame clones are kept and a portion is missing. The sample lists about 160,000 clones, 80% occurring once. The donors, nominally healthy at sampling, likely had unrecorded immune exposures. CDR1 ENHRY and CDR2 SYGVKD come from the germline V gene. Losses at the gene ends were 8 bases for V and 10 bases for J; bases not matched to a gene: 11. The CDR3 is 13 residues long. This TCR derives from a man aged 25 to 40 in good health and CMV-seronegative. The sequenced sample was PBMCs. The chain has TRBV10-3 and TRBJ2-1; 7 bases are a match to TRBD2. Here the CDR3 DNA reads TGTGCCATCTATGAGCGGGGTTCCGGAGAGCAGTTCTTC. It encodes CAIYERGSGEQFF.